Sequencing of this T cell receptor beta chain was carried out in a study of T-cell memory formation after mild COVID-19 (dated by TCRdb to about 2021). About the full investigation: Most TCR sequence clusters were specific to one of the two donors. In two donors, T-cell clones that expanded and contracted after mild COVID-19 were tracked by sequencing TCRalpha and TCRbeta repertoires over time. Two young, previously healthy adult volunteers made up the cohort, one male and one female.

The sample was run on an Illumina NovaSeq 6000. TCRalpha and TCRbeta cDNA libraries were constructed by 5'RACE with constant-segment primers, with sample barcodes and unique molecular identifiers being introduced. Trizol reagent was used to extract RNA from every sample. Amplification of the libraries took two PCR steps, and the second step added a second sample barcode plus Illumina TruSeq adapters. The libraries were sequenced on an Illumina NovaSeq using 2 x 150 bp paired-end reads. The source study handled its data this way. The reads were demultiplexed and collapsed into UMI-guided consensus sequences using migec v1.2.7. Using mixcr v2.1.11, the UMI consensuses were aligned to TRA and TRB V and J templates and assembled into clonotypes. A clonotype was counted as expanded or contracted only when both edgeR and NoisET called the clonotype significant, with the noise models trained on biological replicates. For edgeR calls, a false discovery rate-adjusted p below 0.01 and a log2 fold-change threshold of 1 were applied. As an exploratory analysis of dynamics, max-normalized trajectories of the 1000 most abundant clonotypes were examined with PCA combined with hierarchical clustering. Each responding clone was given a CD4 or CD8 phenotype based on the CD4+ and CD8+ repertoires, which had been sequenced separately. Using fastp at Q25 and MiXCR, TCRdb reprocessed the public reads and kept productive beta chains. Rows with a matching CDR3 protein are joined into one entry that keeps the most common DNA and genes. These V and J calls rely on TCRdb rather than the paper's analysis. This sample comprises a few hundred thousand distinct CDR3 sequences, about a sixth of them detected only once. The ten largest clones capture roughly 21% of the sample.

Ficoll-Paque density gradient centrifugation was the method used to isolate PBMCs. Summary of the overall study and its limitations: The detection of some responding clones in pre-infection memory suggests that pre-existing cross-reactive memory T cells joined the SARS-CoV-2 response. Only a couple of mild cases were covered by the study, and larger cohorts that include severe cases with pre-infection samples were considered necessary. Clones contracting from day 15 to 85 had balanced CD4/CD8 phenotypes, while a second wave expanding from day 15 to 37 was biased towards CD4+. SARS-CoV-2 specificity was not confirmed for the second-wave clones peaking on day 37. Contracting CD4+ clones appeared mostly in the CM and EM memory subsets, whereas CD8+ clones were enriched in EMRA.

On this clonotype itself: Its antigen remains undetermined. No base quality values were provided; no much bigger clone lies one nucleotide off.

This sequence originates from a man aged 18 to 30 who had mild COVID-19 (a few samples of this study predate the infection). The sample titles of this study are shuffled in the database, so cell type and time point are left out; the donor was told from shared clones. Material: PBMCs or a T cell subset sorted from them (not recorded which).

The CDR3 protein sequence reads: CASSFGLAGTEQYF. The DNA reads as follows: TGTGCCAGCAGTTTTGGACTAGCGGGGACTGAGCAGTACTTC. This sequence uses TRBV6-2 or TRBV6-3 and TRBJ2-7; 12 bases in the junction line up with TRBD2. V lost 4 bases and J lost 7 bases, and the count of bases not matched to a germline gene is 5. The CDR3, from cysteine to phenylalanine, totals 14 residues. CDR3 DNA is the only sequence kept; it has 42 bases, read in frame from the first base. CDR1 MNHEY and CDR2 SVGEGT were looked up in the germline V gene.